This entry lists 18 T cell receptor beta chains sequenced from one sample in a study of T cells after yellow fever vaccination. One entry per CDR3 protein, called by TCRdb with MiXCR from the 5' RACE reads. The sample includes hundreds of thousands of distinct CDR3 sequences, around 4% of them seen just once. Sequencing used PBMCs, obtained on the day of the yellow fever booster vaccination. These receptor sequences come from a young man who received the YFV17D yellow fever vaccine.

This clonotype has more than one count but fewer than ten. This chain links TRBV12-3 or TRBV12-4 with TRBJ2-7, with no clear D. The CDR3 runs to 16 residues. Deletions cut 4 bases from V and 5 bases from J, with 21 bases between. CDR3 amino acids: CASSSVGAGPRHEQYF. Here the CDR3 DNA reads TGTGCCAGCAGTTCGGTTGGTGCCGGCCCTAGGCACGAGCAGTACTTC.

This clonotype was seen a few times. CDR3 bases: TGTGCCAGCAGTTTAAGAGGGGTCGATCAGCCCCAGCATTTT. It encodes CASSLRGVDQPQHF. The J gene is TRBJ1-5, the V gene TRBV12-3 or TRBV12-4; TRBD1 might be the D (5 bases). Trimming pared 2 bases from V and 5 bases from J, leaving 10 bases between. This CDR3 is 14 amino acids long.

This clonotype was found many times. The chain combines TRBV15 with TRBJ2-1, with a weak D call TRBD2 (6 bases). This CDR3 region has 16 residues. Germline CDR1 reads LNHNV; CDR2 reads YYDKDF (reference sequence). Trimming took 3 bases from V and 5 from J, leaving 17 bases between them. CDR3 nucleotides: TGTGCCACCAGCAGCACCGGGACTGCCTTCGACAATGAGCAGTTCTTC. Its translation: CATSSTGTAFDNEQFF.

This clonotype has only a few counts. This chain joins TRBV7-2 and TRBJ1-6; 7 nucleotides match TRBD1. V lost 8 bases and J lost 5; bases outside the gene matches: 6. The CDR3 is 14 amino acids. Germline V CDR1 and CDR2: SGHTA, FQGNSA. The CDR3 nucleotides read TGTGCCAGCCTACAGGGGTTGCATAATTCACCCCTCCACTTT. Its protein is CASLQGLHNSPLHF. Full variable domain (rest looked up from reference TRBV7-2 and TRBJ1-6): GAGVSQSPSNKVTEKGKDVELRCDPISGHTALYWYRQSLGQGLEFLIYFQGNSAPDKSGLPSDRFSAERTGGSVSTLTIQRTQQEDSAVYLCASLQGLHNSPLHFGNGTRLTVT.

This clonotype was detected only a few times. The gene calls are TRBV4-2 and TRBJ2-1; D call uncertain. CDR3 length: 13 residues. Trimming pared 0 bases from V and 7 bases from J, leaving 7 bases between. Germline loops: CDR1 LGHNA, CDR2 YNFKEQ. CDR3: CASSQENSNEQFF. CDR3 nucleotide sequence: TGTGCCAGCAGCCAAGAAAACTCTAATGAGCAGTTCTTC.

This clonotype turned up a few times. CDR3 DNA: TGTGCCAGCAGCCAGACACAGGGGAGGTGGGAGACCCAGTACTTC. This encodes CASSQTQGRWETQYF. The rearrangement uses TRBV3-1 and TRBJ2-5; a possible D gene is TRBD1 (7 bases). V was trimmed by 3 bases and J by 5 bases, leaving 16 bases between them. Per the germline V gene, CDR1 is LGHDT and CDR2 is YNNKEL (reference sequence). CDR3 length equals 15 residues.

The table lists this clonotype with a few counts. The rearrangement uses TRBV6-2 or TRBV6-3 and TRBJ2-1; either TRBD1 or TRBD2 may supply D (5 bases each). The CDR3 is 18 residues long. Trimming removed 2 bases at V and 2 bases at J, with 19 bases between. Germline CDR1 MNHEY, CDR2 SVGEGT. DNA of the CDR3: TGTGCCAGCAGTTACGATCGCCTCGCGAGGGGCCCCTACAATGAGCAGTTCTTC. Translated, it gives CASSYDRLARGPYNEQFF.

This clonotype was counted at least ten times. The V and J genes are TRBV12-3 or TRBV12-4 and TRBJ2-5, with D possibly matching TRBD2 (5 bases). The CDR3 covers 16 residues. Trimming removed 7 bases from V and 0 bases from J, with 18 bases in between. The CDR3 loop is CASTSRAGRYQETQYF. CDR3 sequence (DNA): TGTGCCAGCACCTCCCGGGCGGGCCGTTACCAAGAGACCCAGTACTTC.

This clonotype was detected many times. The chain recombines TRBV4-2 with TRBJ1-1, with a tentative D call TRBD1 (6 bases). This CDR3 spans 16 amino acids. V was shortened by 2 bases and J by 3 bases, with 16 bases between the two germline ends. In germline, CDR1 is LGHNA, CDR2 YNFKEQ. The CDR3, as DNA: TGTGCCAGCAGCCAAAACCCAAAAGGGGGTGACACTGAAGCTTTCTTT. Amino acids: CASSQNPKGGDTEAFF.

There are many counts of this clonotype. V usage is TRBV9 and J usage is TRBJ2-1, with 10 bases identical to TRBD2. Unmatched junction bases numbered 1, after V lost 3 bases and J lost 4 bases. There are 14 residues in the CDR3. Germline V gene sequence: CDR1 SGDLS, CDR2 YYNGEE. This CDR3 reads CASSGTSGYNEQFF. The CDR3 DNA sequence: TGTGCCAGCAGCGGGACTAGCGGATACAATGAGCAGTTCTTC.

This clonotype was seen many times. The V call is TRBV4-3, the J call TRBJ1-1, with D perhaps TRBD1 (5 bases). Looked up from germline, CDR1 is LGHNA and CDR2 is YSLEER. V gave up 0 bases and J gave up 3 bases, with 11 bases separating them. This CDR3 spans 15 amino acids. The CDR3 nucleotides read TGCGCCAGCAGCCAAGATCTGGGGCTGGACACTGAAGCTTTCTTT. Translation gives CASSQDLGLDTEAFF.

This clonotype occurred many times. Being one base from a much bigger clone, this may be a read error. The chain has TRBV7-3 and TRBJ2-1; no definite D call. This CDR3 is built from 12 residues. Germline loops: CDR1 SGHTA, CDR2 FQGTGA. V was cut by 2 bases and J by 4 bases, with 3 bases left in between. CDR3 in DNA: TGTGCCAGCAGCTTAGTGTACAATGAGCAGTTCTTC. It codes for CASSLVYNEQFF.

In its sample, this clonotype was seen many times. The chain joins TRBV11-2 to TRBJ2-3; 12 nucleotides align to TRBD2. Unmatched junction bases numbered 13, after V lost 5 bases and J lost 10 bases. The CDR3 consists of 16 residues. Germline loops: CDR1 SGHAT, CDR2 FQNNGV. CDR3 in amino acids: CASSPRLAGGRDAQYF. In DNA, the CDR3 is TGTGCCAGCAGCCCGCGGCTAGCGGGGGGGAGGGATGCGCAGTATTTT.

There are many counts of this clonotype. The chain uses TRBV6-6 and TRBJ1-3; a possible D gene is TRBD1 (6 bases). The V gene's germline CDR1 is MNHNY and CDR2 SVGAGI (reference sequence). Deletions cut 2 bases from V and 2 bases from J, with 16 bases between. The CDR3 contains 17 residues. CDR3: CASSYGLDRMAGNTIYF. DNA for the CDR3: TGTGCCAGCAGTTACGGGTTAGACAGGATGGCTGGAAACACCATATATTTT.

The genes are TRBV11-2 and TRBJ2-3, with 11 bases that match TRBD2. The CDR3 is made up of 16 amino acids. V gave up 3 bases and J gave up 2 bases; unmatched junction bases: 4. The germline CDR1 and CDR2 sequences are SGHAT and FQNNGV. The CDR3 loop reads CASSFASGGPTDTQYF. The DNA for the CDR3 is TGTGCCAGCAGCTTTGCTAGCGGGGGGCCCACAGATACGCAGTATTTT.

The gene calls are TRBV9 and TRBJ1-6; D is ambiguous. The length of the CDR3 is 17 residues. Per the germline V gene, CDR1 is SGDLS and CDR2 is YYNGEE. V lost 1 base to trimming and J lost 0 bases, with 11 bases between them. CDR3 protein: CASSVSVDTSYNSPLHF. DNA of the CDR3: TGTGCCAGCAGCGTATCGGTTGATACCTCCTATAATTCACCCCTCCACTTT.

The chain joins TRBV7-2 to TRBJ1-2, with D unclear. The germline gives CDR1 SGHTA, CDR2 FQGNSA. The CDR3 contains 12 residues. The V end was cut by 5 bases, the J end by 7 bases, with 11 bases between. The CDR3 reads CASSPEAGGYTF. The CDR3 coding sequence is TGTGCCAGCAGCCCCGAGGCGGGTGGCTACACCTTC.

This chain uses TRBV4-1 with TRBJ2-1; TRBD2 matches 7 bases. This CDR3 region has 15 residues. Germline loops: CDR1 MGHRA, CDR2 YSYEKL. V was pared by 0 bases and J by 6 bases, with 5 bases of the junction left unmatched. This CDR3 reads CASSQDPGLSNEQFF. The CDR3 DNA reads as TGCGCCAGCAGCCAAGACCCGGGACTATCCAATGAGCAGTTCTTC.